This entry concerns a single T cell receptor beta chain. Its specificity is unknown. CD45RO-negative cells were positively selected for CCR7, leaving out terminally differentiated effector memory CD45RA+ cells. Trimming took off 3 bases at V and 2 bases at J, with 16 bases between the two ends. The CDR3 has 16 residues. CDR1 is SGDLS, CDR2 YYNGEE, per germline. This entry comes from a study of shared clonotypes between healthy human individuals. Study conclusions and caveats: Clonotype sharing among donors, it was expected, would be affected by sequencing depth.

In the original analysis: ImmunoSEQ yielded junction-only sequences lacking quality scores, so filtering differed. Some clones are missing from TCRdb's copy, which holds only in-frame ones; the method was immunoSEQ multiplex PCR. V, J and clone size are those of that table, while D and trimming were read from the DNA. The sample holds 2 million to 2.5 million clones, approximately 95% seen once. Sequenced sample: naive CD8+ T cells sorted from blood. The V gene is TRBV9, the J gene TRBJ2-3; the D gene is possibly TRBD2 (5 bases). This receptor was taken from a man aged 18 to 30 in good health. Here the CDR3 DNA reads TGTGCCAGCAGCGGTCGACTACGCGAAGACACAGATACGCAGTATTTT. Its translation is CASSGRLREDTDTQYF.